These 13 T cell receptor beta chains were all obtained from the same sample, sequenced in a study of T-cell reconstitution after alpha-beta-depleted transplantation in children. Unique molecular identifiers were incorporated during preparation of the TCRbeta library. TCRdb re-analysed the PCR reads in MiXCR, keeping a single row per CDR3 protein. Of about 250,000 distinct CDR3 sequences in the sample, 20% to 30% were seen once. Specimen: PBMCs, mostly from graft donor cells, collected 360 days after TCRalphabeta/CD19-depleted stem cell transplant. Receptors originate from a female patient aged 2-15 years who had a stem cell transplant for congenital amegakaryocytic thrombocytopenia, so the T cells may come from the graft donor.

This clonotype was found many times. The chain has TRBV5-1 and TRBJ2-1; 9 bases line up with TRBD2. Germline CDR1 SGHRS, CDR2 YFSETQ. V shed 2 bases and J 5 bases; nucleotides not matched to a gene: 5. The CDR3 is 15 amino acids. The CDR3 DNA reads TGCGCCAGCAGCTTCCAGCGGGGGGCAAACAATGAGCAGTTCTTC. Amino acid sequence: CASSFQRGANNEQFF.

This clonotype was seen a few times. The genes are TRBV27 and TRBJ2-7; 8 bases map to TRBD1. V lost 4 bases to trimming and J lost 2 bases; unmatched junction nucleotides: 10. The CDR3 spans 16 residues. CDR1 MNHEY and CDR2 SMNVEV come from the germline V gene (reference sequence). The CDR3 reads CASSSPGGVRTYEQYF. CDR3 coding DNA: TGTGCCAGCAGTTCACCAGGGGGCGTGCGGACCTACGAGCAGTACTTC.

This clonotype was recorded a few times. This chain connects TRBV20-1 to TRBJ1-5; 7 nucleotides line up with TRBD1. The CDR3 has 14 residues. Germline lookup yields CDR1 DFQATT and CDR2 SNEGSKA (reference sequence). V gave up 3 bases and J gave up 2 bases; unmatched junction bases: 4. The CDR3 sequence is CSASRGSGNQPQHF. The CDR3 DNA reads as TGCAGTGCTAGCAGGGGGAGTGGCAATCAGCCCCAGCATTTT.

This clonotype was seen repeatedly, ten times or more. The rearrangement links TRBV28 to TRBJ1-2, with a possible D match to TRBD1 (6 bases). V was pared by 4 bases and J by 5 bases, with 11 bases between. Germline V gene lookup returns CDR1 MDHEN and CDR2 SYDVKM. The CDR3 length is 13 residues. The CDR3 DNA is TGTGCCAGCAGTTCCGGGACAATTTATGGCTACACCTTC. Translating it yields CASSSGTIYGYTF.

The J gene is TRBJ2-1, the V gene TRBV28; 7 bases fit TRBD2. CDR1 is MDHEN and CDR2 is SYDVKM in the germline V gene. Unmatched junction bases numbered 11, after V lost 8 bases and J lost 4 bases. The CDR3 sequence is 15 residues long. The CDR3 sequence is CASLLADNLYNEQFF. CDR3 nucleotide sequence: TGTGCCAGCCTCCTAGCGGACAACCTATACAATGAGCAGTTCTTC.

In its sample, this clonotype was seen a few times. This chain uses TRBV7-2 with TRBJ2-1; 8 bases agree with TRBD2. With V trimmed by 4 bases and J by 15 bases, 11 bases remained unmatched. The germline V gene has CDR1 SGHTA and CDR2 FQGNSA. The length of the CDR3 is 13 residues. The CDR3 DNA reads TGTGCCAGCAGCTCCTCCGCGGGGACTAGTCTGTTCTTC. Residues: CASSSSAGTSLFF. Full variable domain (outside the CDR3, taken from reference TRBV7-2 and TRBJ2-1): GAGVSQSPSNKVTEKGKDVELRCDPISGHTALYWYRQSLGQGLEFLIYFQGNSAPDKSGLPSDRFSAERTGGSVSTLTIQRTQQEDSAVYLCASSSSAGTSLFFGPGTRLTVL.

The chain employs TRBV5-1 and TRBJ2-3; the match to TRBD2 covers 7 bases. J was trimmed by 1 base and V by 0 bases; bases with no gene match: 5. Germline CDR1 is SGHRS and CDR2 is YFSETQ. The CDR3 spans 16 residues. CDR3 coding DNA: TGCGCCAGCAGCTTGGCCAAGACTAGCCGCACAGATACGCAGTATTTT. Amino acids: CASSLAKTSRTDTQYF.

V gene TRBV30 combines with J gene TRBJ1-1; D is unclear. Per germline, CDR1 GTSNPN and CDR2 SVGIG (reference sequence). V shed 4 bases and J shed 6 bases, with 9 bases lying between them. The CDR3 loop spans 11 amino acids. The CDR3 is CAWTHGAEAFF. As DNA, the CDR3 is TGTGCCTGGACTCACGGGGCTGAAGCTTTCTTT. The full variable domain, in which reference TRBV30 and TRBJ1-1 provide the parts outside the CDR3, is SQTIHQWPATLVQPVGSPLSLECTVEGTSNPNLYWYRQAAGRGLQLLFYSVGIGQISSEVPQNLSASRPQDRQFILSSKKLLLSDSGFYLCAWTHGAEAFFGQGTRLTVV.

The V and J genes are TRBV12-3 or TRBV12-4 and TRBJ2-3, with a possible D match to TRBD2 (5 bases). Trimming cost V 6 bases and J 3 bases, with 22 bases left between them. The CDR3 is 17 amino acids. Here the CDR3 reads CASSRPPGGMRTDTQYF. CDR3 DNA: TGTGCCAGCAGCCGTCCCCCTGGAGGCATGCGAACAGATACGCAGTATTTT.

The rearrangement uses TRBV6-1 and TRBJ2-1, with TRBD2 matching 12 bases. The V gene's germline CDR1 is MNHNS and CDR2 SASEGT. The CDR3 is made up of 16 amino acids. The V segment lost 6 bases and the J segment 7 bases; nucleotides outside the gene matches: 10. This chain's CDR3 is CASSRTLAGGWNEQFF. CDR3 sequence (DNA): TGTGCCAGCAGCAGGACCCTAGCGGGAGGGTGGAATGAGCAGTTCTTC.

This clonotype has just a few counts. This chain links TRBV21-1 with TRBJ2-3; TRBD2 is the table's D call, not checked against the DNA. TRBV21-1 is a pseudogene locus. This CDR3 region has 15 residues. This CDR3 is CASSKGGRLADTQYF. CDR3 in DNA: TGTGCCAGCAGCAAAGGAGGGAGACTAGCAGATACGCAGTATTTT.

This clonotype was observed at least ten times. The genes are TRBV10-3 and TRBJ2-7; the match to TRBD2 covers 7 bases. Germline assignment: CDR1 ENHRY and CDR2 SYGVKD. J lost 4 bases, V lost 3 bases, and 9 bases had no gene match. CDR3 length: 15 residues. CDR3 residues: CAISEGGSSIYEQYF. The CDR3 bases are TGTGCCATCAGTGAAGGCGGGAGCAGTATTTACGAGCAGTACTTC.

This chain joins TRBV28 and TRBJ2-3; TRBD1 aligns across 8 bases. Losses at the gene ends were 4 bases for V and 2 bases for J; bases not matched to a gene: 14. Germline values: CDR1 MDHEN, CDR2 SYDVKM. The CDR3 runs to 18 residues. The CDR3 sequence is CASSSAENKQGDTDTQYF. In DNA form, the CDR3 reads TGTGCCAGCAGTTCCGCCGAAAATAAACAGGGGGACACAGATACGCAGTATTTT.